This T cell receptor beta chain was found in a study of blood T cell repertoires in COVID-19. Study context: The samples span acute and convalescent COVID-19 from the United States, Italy and Spain. T cells, B-cell-depleted T cells, or PBMCs supplied cDNA or gDNA.

Per the original methods: Amplifying reference gene primers gave estimates of nucleated cell counts. TCRdb's copy holds only in-frame clones and misses some; the assay was immunoSEQ multiplex PCR. V, J and clone size reflect that table, while D and trimming were determined from the DNA. The data show about 170,000 clones, with approximately 79% seen just once and 2.5% to 3% held by the top ten. The V end lost 6 bases, the J end lost 11 bases, and 14 bases lay between the germline ends. CDR3 size: 13 residues. This clone came up a few times. The sequence derives from a woman older than 75 with acute or convalescent COVID-19. Sequenced material: peripheral blood. The genes are TRBV12-3 or TRBV12-4 and TRBJ1-6; no clear D gene. CDR3 in DNA: TGTGCCAGCAGAGGACCCCCCGGGGCACCCCTCCACTTT. Translating gives CASRGPPGAPLHF.